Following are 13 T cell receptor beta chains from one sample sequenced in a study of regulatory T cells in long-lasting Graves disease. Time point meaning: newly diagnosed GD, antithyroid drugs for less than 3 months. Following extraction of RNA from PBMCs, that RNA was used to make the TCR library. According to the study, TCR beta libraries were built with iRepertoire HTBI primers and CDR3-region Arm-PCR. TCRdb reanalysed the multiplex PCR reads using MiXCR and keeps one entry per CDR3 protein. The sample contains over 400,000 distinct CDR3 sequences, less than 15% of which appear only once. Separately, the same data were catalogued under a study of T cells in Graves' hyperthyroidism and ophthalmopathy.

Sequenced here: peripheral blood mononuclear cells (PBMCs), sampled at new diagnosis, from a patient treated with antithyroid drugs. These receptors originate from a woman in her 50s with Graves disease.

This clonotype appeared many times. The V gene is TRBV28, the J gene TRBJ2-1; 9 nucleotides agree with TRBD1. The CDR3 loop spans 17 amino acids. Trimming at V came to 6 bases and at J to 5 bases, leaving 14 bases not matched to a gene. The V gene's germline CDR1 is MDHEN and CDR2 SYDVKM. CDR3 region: CASSQYRGPSLNNEQFF. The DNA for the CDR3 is TGTGCCAGCAGCCAATACAGGGGGCCAAGCCTAAACAATGAGCAGTTCTTC.

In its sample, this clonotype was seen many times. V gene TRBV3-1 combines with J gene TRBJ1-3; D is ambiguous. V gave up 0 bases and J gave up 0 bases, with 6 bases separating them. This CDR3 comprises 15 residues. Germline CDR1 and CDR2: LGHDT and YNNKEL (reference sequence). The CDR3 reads CASSQDLSSGNTIYF. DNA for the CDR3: TGTGCCAGCAGCCAAGACCTGAGCTCTGGAAACACCATATATTTT.

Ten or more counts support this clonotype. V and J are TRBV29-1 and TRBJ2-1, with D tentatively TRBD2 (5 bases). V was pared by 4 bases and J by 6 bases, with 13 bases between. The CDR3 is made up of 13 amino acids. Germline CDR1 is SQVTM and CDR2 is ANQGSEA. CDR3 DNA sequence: TGCAGCGTTGTAGTCCTAGCTGGCAATGAGCAGTTCTTC. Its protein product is CSVVVLAGNEQFF.

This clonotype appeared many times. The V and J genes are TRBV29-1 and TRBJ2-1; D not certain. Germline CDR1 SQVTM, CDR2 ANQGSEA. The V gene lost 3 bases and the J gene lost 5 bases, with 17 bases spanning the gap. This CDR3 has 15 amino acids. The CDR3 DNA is TGCAGCGTTGATTGGCAGTCTAGGTTCGACAATGAGCAGTTCTTC. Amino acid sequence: CSVDWQSRFDNEQFF.

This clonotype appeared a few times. The CDR3 is CASSYGWTSVNEQFF. DNA for the CDR3: TGTGCCAGCAGTTACGGTTGGACTAGCGTGAATGAGCAGTTCTTC. The chain carries TRBV6-2 or TRBV6-3 and TRBJ2-1; 9 nucleotides line up with TRBD2. CDR3 length: 15 amino acids. V lost 2 bases and J lost 7; bases outside the gene matches: 6. Per germline, CDR1 MNHEY and CDR2 SVGEGT.

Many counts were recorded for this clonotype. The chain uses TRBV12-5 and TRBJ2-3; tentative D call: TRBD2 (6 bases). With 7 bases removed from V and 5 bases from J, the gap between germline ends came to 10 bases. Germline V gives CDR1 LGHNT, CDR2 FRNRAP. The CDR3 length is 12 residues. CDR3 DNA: TGTGCTAGTGCCTGGAGGGGAGATACGCAGTATTTT. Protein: CASAWRGDTQYF.

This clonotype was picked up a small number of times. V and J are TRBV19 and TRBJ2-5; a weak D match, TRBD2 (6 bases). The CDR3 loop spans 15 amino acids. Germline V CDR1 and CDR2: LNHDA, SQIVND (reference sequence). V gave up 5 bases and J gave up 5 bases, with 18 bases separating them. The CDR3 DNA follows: TGTGCCAGTAGTGATCAGGGAGGTCTCGAGGAGACCCAGTACTTC. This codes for CASSDQGGLEETQYF.

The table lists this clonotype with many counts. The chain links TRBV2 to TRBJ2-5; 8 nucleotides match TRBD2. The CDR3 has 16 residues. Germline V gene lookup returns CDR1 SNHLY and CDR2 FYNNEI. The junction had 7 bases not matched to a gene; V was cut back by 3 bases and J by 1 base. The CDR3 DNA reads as TGTGCCAGCAGTGATAGGCTAGCGGGCCGCCAAGAGACCCAGTACTTC. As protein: CASSDRLAGRQETQYF.

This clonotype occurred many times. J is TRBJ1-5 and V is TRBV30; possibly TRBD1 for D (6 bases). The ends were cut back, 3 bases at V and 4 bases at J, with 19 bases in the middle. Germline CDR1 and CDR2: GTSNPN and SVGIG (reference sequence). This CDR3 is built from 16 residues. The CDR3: CAWSPRGRGANQPQHF. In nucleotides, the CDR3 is TGTGCCTGGAGCCCGAGGGGGAGAGGGGCAAATCAGCCCCAGCATTTT.

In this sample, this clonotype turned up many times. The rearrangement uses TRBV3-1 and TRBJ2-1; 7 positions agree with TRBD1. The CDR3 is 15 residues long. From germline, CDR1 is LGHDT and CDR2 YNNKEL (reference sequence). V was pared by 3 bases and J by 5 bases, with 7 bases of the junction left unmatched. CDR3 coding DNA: TGTGCCAGCAGCCACGATTTGGGACAGAACAATGAGCAGTTCTTC. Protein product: CASSHDLGQNNEQFF.

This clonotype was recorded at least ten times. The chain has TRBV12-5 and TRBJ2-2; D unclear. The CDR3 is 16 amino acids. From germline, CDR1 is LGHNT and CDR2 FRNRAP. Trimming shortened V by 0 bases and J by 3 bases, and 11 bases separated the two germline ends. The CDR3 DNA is TGTGCTAGTGGTTTGGTAACGGGCAAATACACCGGGGAGCTGTTTTTT. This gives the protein CASGLVTGKYTGELFF.

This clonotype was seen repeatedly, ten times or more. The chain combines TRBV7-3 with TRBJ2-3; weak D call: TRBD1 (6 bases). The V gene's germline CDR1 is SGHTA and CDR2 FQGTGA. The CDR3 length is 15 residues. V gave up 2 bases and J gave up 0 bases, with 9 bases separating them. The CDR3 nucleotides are TGTGCCAGCAGCTTACAGGGGCCCAGCACAGATACGCAGTATTTT. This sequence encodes CASSLQGPSTDTQYF.

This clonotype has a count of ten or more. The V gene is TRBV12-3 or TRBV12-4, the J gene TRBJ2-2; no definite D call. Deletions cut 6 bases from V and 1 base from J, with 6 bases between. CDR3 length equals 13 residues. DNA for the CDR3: TGTGCCAGCAGACGGAAGAACACCGGGGAGCTGTTTTTT. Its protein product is CASRRKNTGELFF.